What follows are 17 T cell receptor beta chains derived from one specimen sequenced in a study of shared T cell receptors in the human thymus. Generated by immunoSEQ multiplex PCR, the TCRdb table keeps only in-frame clones and is missing some. The profile shows about 660,000 clones, more than 75% of them singletons. These data also formed part of another study, on human thymus T cells.

Specimen: thymocytes. The receptor source for this set is a boy younger than two with a congenital heart defect.

The chain links TRBV19 to TRBJ2-1, with D possibly being TRBD2 (7 bases). The CDR3 totals 11 residues. The germline V gene encodes CDR1 LNHDA and CDR2 SQIVND (reference sequence). V dropped 5 bases and J dropped 9 bases, with 8 bases sitting between them. CDR3 in amino acids: CASSGGAEQFF. Written as DNA, the CDR3 is TGTGCCAGTAGTGGGGGGGCTGAGCAGTTCTTC.

With regard to this clone: The same CDR3 arises from other DNA sequences in this sample as well. The rearrangement joins TRBV5-6 to TRBJ1-6; TRBD1 aligns across 7 bases. Losses at the gene ends were 0 bases for V and 5 bases for J; bases not matched to a gene: 5. Per germline, CDR1 SGHDT and CDR2 YYEEEE. CDR3 length: 16 amino acids. CDR3 region: CASSLGHRGNNSPLHF. In DNA, the CDR3 is TGTGCCAGCAGCTTGGGCCACAGGGGAAATAATTCACCCCTCCACTTT. Full variable domain (remainder filled in from reference TRBV5-6 and TRBJ1-6): DAGVTQSPTHLIKTRGQQVTLRCSPKSGHDTVSWYQQALGQGPQFIFQYYEEEERQRGNFPDRFSGHQFPNYSSELNVNALLLGDSALYLCASSLGHRGNNSPLHFGNGTRLTVT.

This rearrangement joins TRBV6-6 to TRBJ2-2, with 16 bases matching TRBD2. The ends lost 8 bases at V and 7 bases at J; junction bases unmatched: 4. The CDR3 extends over 15 amino acids. CDR1 and CDR2 from the germline V gene are MNHNY and SVGAGI (reference sequence). DNA of the CDR3: TGTGCCAGCGAAGGGACTAGCGGGAGGGGCGGGGAGCTGTTTTTT. This encodes CASEGTSGRGGELFF.

The V gene is TRBV10-3, the J gene TRBJ2-7, with TRBD2 matching 11 bases. Unmatched junction bases numbered 5, after V lost 4 bases and J lost 3 bases. The CDR3 totals 15 residues. Per the germline V gene, CDR1 is ENHRY and CDR2 is SYGVKD. This CDR3 is CAISAGTSGCYEQYF. In nucleotides, the CDR3 is TGTGCCATCAGTGCCGGGACTAGCGGATGCTACGAGCAGTACTTC.

V is TRBV13 and J is TRBJ1-1; D is uncertain. Germline loops: CDR1 PRHDT, CDR2 FYEKMQ (reference sequence). The CDR3 runs to 15 residues. Trimming took 0 bases from V and 0 from J, leaving 8 bases between them. The CDR3 DNA sequence: TGTGCCAGCAGCTTAGGCCGGCGGATGAACACTGAAGCTTTCTTT. Encoded protein: CASSLGRRMNTEAFF. Using reference TRBV13 and TRBJ1-1 for the parts outside the CDR3, the full variable domain is AAGVIQSPRHLIKEKRETATLKCYPIPRHDTVYWYQQGPGQDPQFLISFYEKMQSDKGSIPDRFSAQQFSDYHSELNMSSLELGDSALYFCASSLGRRMNTEAFFGQGTRLTVV.

Remarks on this clone: At one end the junction does not follow the germline gene, possibly because of a read error. This chain connects TRBV6-5 to TRBJ2-1; 12 nucleotides line up with TRBD2. Germline V gives CDR1 MNHEY, CDR2 SVGAGI. This CDR3 spans 15 amino acids. The CDR3 sequence is CTSRALAGGPREQFF. The CDR3 bases are TGTACCAGCAGAGCCCTAGCGGGGGGGCCTAGAGAGCAGTTCTTC.

The chain recombines TRBV28 with TRBJ1-1, with D perhaps matching TRBD1 (6 bases). V was pared by 6 bases and J by 1 base, with 12 bases between. Germline V gene lookup returns CDR1 MDHEN and CDR2 SYDVKM. The CDR3 is 14 residues long. The CDR3 region is CASSTQGTNTEAFF. The CDR3 bases are TGTGCCAGCAGCACTCAGGGGACGAACACTGAAGCTTTCTTT.

The genes are TRBV5-1 and TRBJ1-5, with D uncertain. V lost 0 bases, J lost 7 bases, and 5 bases lay in between. Germline V CDR1 and CDR2: SGHRS, YFSETQ. The CDR3 covers 12 residues. The CDR3 loop reads CASSLDGQPQHF. CDR3 sequence (DNA): TGCGCCAGCAGCTTGGACGGGCAGCCCCAGCATTTT.

The chain carries TRBV14 and TRBJ2-3, with D perhaps TRBD2 (6 bases). Germline values: CDR1 SGHDN, CDR2 FVKESK. The CDR3 totals 18 residues. Trimming shortened V by 3 bases and J by 1 base, and 20 bases separated the two germline ends. CDR3 DNA: TGTGCCAGCAGCCATGATACAAAATCGGGACTCCGCACAGATACGCAGTATTTT. This codes for CASSHDTKSGLRTDTQYF.

The chain combines TRBV6-5 with TRBJ1-1, with TRBD1 matching over 8 bases. V shed 5 bases, J shed 0 bases, and the junction held 2 bases outside the gene matches. Germline CDR1 is MNHEY and CDR2 is SVGAGI. This CDR3 is 14 amino acids long. CDR3 loop: CASSQGQVNTEAFF. The CDR3 DNA follows: TGTGCCAGCAGTCAGGGACAGGTGAACACTGAAGCTTTCTTT.

The CDR3 spells CASGRTHTDTQYF. The CDR3 DNA is TGTGCCAGCGGGAGGACCCACACAGATACGCAGTATTTT. The V and J genes are TRBV6-5 and TRBJ2-3, with a tentative D call TRBD2 (6 bases). There are 13 residues in the CDR3. V lost 8 bases to trimming and J lost 2 bases, with 11 bases between them. Germline CDR1 and CDR2: MNHEY and SVGAGI.

The chain couples TRBV4-2 to TRBJ2-2, with TRBD1 matching 7 bases. The V gene's germline CDR1 is LGHNA and CDR2 YNFKEQ. J was trimmed by 2 bases and V by 0 bases; bases with no gene match: 9. This CDR3 has 18 residues. The CDR3 spells CASSQDRETGSNTGELFF. The DNA for the CDR3 is TGTGCCAGCAGCCAAGATCGAGAGACAGGGAGTAACACCGGGGAGCTGTTTTTT.

CDR3 sequence reads: CSVDLRTGMNTEAFF. DNA of the CDR3: TGCAGCGTTGATCTTCGGACAGGCATGAACACTGAAGCTTTCTTT. The gene calls are TRBV29-1 and TRBJ1-1; 7 bases are shared with TRBD1. Per the germline V gene, CDR1 is SQVTM and CDR2 is ANQGSEA. This CDR3 has 15 amino acids. With 3 bases clipped from V and 0 bases from J, the junction kept 7 bases outside the gene matches.

The chain carries TRBV13 and TRBJ2-2; D not certain. This CDR3 spans 13 amino acids. CDR1 is PRHDT and CDR2 is FYEKMQ in the germline V gene (reference sequence). Between the trimmed V and J ends, which lost 5 bases and 8 bases, there was a span of 12 bases. Here the CDR3 reads CASSTLTPGELFF. CDR3 in DNA: TGTGCCAGCAGCACCTTAACTCCAGGGGAGCTGTTTTTT.

The V call is TRBV6-6, the J call TRBJ2-7; 7 nucleotides line up with TRBD1. Unmatched junction bases numbered 7, after V lost 10 bases and J lost 1 base. Germline lookup yields CDR1 MNHNY and CDR2 SVGAGI (reference sequence). This CDR3 is 13 amino acids long. CDR3 sequence (DNA): TGTGCCACGACAGGGTCCCGATCCTACGAGCAGTACTTC. It yields the protein CATTGSRSYEQYF.

This sequence joins TRBV28 and TRBJ1-5, with D uncertain. Germline CDR1 MDHEN, CDR2 SYDVKM. CDR3 length: 17 amino acids. V was trimmed by 0 bases and J by 2 bases, leaving 14 bases between them. In DNA form, the CDR3 reads TGTGCCAGCAGTTTATGCCGGGGAGAGAGGGGCAATCAGCCCCAGCATTTT. This encodes CASSLCRGERGNQPQHF.

The V call is TRBV19, the J call TRBJ2-3; tentatively, D is TRBD1 (5 bases). CDR3 length: 15 amino acids. Trimming left V 3 bases short and J 3 bases short, with 13 bases between. Germline V lookup: CDR1 LNHDA, CDR2 SQIVND (reference sequence). Written as DNA, the CDR3 is TGTGCCAGTAGTATGGGGCAGCAGACTACAGATACGCAGTATTTT. Its protein product is CASSMGQQTTDTQYF.